This TCR beta chain is from a study of siplizumab effects on memory and regulatory T cells. Profiling relied on immunoSEQ multiplex PCR, and the TCRdb table lists in-frame clones only, not all of them. The sample carries about 91,000 clones, around 95% recorded once. The CDR3 runs 14 residues. Germline lookup yields CDR1 MNHEY and CDR2 SVGAGI. Trimming cost V 0 bases and J 3 bases, with 5 bases left between them. The source material was naive CD4+ T cells sorted from blood. The sequence was collected from a human donor in good health. The rearrangement joins TRBV6-5 to TRBJ2-2; D unclear. The CDR3: CASSYSKDTGELFF. DNA for the CDR3: TGTGCCAGCAGTTACTCGAAAGACACCGGGGAGCTGTTTTTT.